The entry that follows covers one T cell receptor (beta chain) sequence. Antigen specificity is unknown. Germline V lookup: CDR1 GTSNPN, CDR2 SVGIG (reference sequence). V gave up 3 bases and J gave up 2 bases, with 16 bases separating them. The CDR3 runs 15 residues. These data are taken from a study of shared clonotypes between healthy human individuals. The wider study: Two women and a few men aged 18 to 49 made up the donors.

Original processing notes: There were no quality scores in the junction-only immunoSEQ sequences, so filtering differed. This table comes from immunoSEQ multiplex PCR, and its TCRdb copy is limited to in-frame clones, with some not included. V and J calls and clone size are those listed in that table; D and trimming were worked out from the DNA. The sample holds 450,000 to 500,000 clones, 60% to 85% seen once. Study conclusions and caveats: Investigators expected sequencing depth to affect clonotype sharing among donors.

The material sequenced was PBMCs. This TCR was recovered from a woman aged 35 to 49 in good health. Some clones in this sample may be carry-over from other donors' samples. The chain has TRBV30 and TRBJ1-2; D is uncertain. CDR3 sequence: CAWRGFEGPNYGYTF. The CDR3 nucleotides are TGTGCCTGGAGGGGATTCGAGGGTCCGAACTATGGCTACACCTTC.